What follows describes a single T cell receptor beta chain. Its antigen is still unknown. These data belong to a study of human T cells and chemical hapten exposure. Study results and limitations: Sensitizing to DPC left TCRs with a frequency above 1 in 1000 unaltered. Alopecia affecting every donor means their immune response may not match healthy people's.

Trimming took 4 bases from V and 1 from J, leaving 16 bases between them. The CDR3 length is 16 residues. Germline V lookup: CDR1 MNHEY, CDR2 SMNVEV (reference sequence). Unique molecular identifiers were attached to individual cDNA molecules within the library. TCRdb reprocessed the RACE reads via MiXCR and lists one record per CDR3 protein. The table lists roughly 380,000 distinct CDR3 sequences, approximately 5.1% of them singletons. Time point specified: pre-sensitization, week 0. Described treatment: therapeutic diphenylcyclopropenone sensitization with weekly scalp DPC. The chain links TRBV27 to TRBJ2-5, with D tentatively TRBD1 (5 bases). The sequence came from a woman aged 45-65 years with alopecia areata. Some clones in this sample may be carry-over from other donors' samples. Material: whole blood, obtained in connection with sensitization to the hapten diphenylcyclopropenone (DPC). In nucleotides, the CDR3 is TGTGCCAGCAGTTCCCCGACTGCAGGGTTCCAAGAGACCCAGTACTTC. Translating gives CASSSPTAGFQETQYF.